Listed below are T cell receptor beta chains from one sample, sequenced in a study of blood T cell repertoires in COVID-19. Method: immunoSEQ multiplex PCR; TCRdb's copy keeps in-frame clones and lacks some. This table holds some 150,000 clones, about 87% found once. The source material was peripheral blood. Receptors were obtained from a woman in her 50s with acute or convalescent COVID-19. CDR3s include the opening cysteine and the closing phenylalanine or tryptophan. A D gene is named only where the DNA matches it firmly. Clone size is not always given. Where it is, it says once, few, many or a class for expanded clones.

CDR3aa | CDR3nt | d_gene | v_gene | abundance | j_gene
CASSATATGELFF | TGTGCCAGCAGTGCTACAGCTACCGGGGAGCTGTTTTTT | - | TRBV2 | once | TRBJ2-2
CASSDRGREKLFF | TGTGCCAGCAGTGACAGGGGACGAGAAAAACTGTTTTTT | - | TRBV25-1 | - | TRBJ1-4
CASGRDSDFSPLHF | TGTGCCAGCGGCCGGGACTCGGACTTTTCACCCCTCCACTTT | - | TRBV7-9 | - | TRBJ1-6
CASVGTSGTYEQYF | TGTGCCAGCGTAGGGACTAGCGGCACCTACGAGCAGTACTTC | TRBD2 | TRBV2 | - | TRBJ2-7
CASSPDRGLFNEQFF | TGTGCCAGCAGCCCGGACAGGGGACTGTTCAATGAGCAGTTCTTC | TRBD1 | TRBV7-3 | - | TRBJ2-1
CSVVGQEGQPQHF | TGCAGCGTAGTTGGACAGGAGGGCCAGCCCCAGCATTTT | TRBD1 | TRBV29-1 | - | TRBJ1-5
CASSMANRGTNQETQYF | TGTGCCAGTAGTATGGCCAATCGCGGGACCAACCAAGAGACCCAGTACTTC | - | TRBV19 | - | TRBJ2-5
CASSPVIQDTIEAFF | TGTGCCAGCTCACCAGTAATTCAAGACACGATTGAAGCTTTCTTT | - | TRBV18 | once | TRBJ1-1
CASSWEDREKLFF | TGTGCCAGCAGTTGGGAGGACAGGGAAAAACTGTTTTTT | TRBD1 | TRBV28 | - | TRBJ1-4
CAWSYSRSNNSPLHF | TGTGCCTGGAGTTACAGTCGGTCTAATAATTCACCCCTCCACTTT | - | TRBV30 | - | TRBJ1-6
CASSYSTATEAFF | TGTGCCAGCAGTTACTCGACAGCCACTGAAGCTTTCTTT | - | TRBV6-5 | - | TRBJ1-1